The sequence of this T cell receptor beta chain was determined in a study of blood T cells in healthy people across ages. J was trimmed by 9 bases and V by 2 bases; bases with no gene match: 5. The CDR3 contains 12 residues. Germline lookup yields CDR1 SGHRS and CDR2 YFSETQ. A J-beta primer mix and a sample-barcoded 5' primer were used in a second PCR of about 6 to 12 cycles. Researchers report that a template-switch adaptor with 12 random nucleotides tagged each cDNA molecule. One entry per CDR3 protein, called by TCRdb with MiXCR from the 5' RACE reads. The profile covers 1.2 million to 1.5 million distinct CDR3 sequences, with approximately 40% appearing a single time and 7% to 9.5% taken by the ten largest. Study-wide results and limits: Per million T cells, TCR beta diversity dropped roughly linearly as age increased. Possibly, changes in expanded clonotypes were confounded because donor CMV status was unknown.

To note about this clonotype: No antigen is known for it.

The rearrangement joins TRBV5-1 to TRBJ2-7; 7 bases fit TRBD1. Sequencing was carried out using blood. This TCR was recovered from a woman aged 18-29 years in good health. CDR3 in DNA: TGCGCCAGCAGCTTATGGGGACAGTGGCAGTACTTC. It codes for CASSLWGQWQYF.